Listed here are 20 T cell receptor beta chains from one sample, sequenced in a study of blood T cells in healthy people across ages. PCR was performed a second time for about 7 to 11 cycles using a sample-barcoded 5' primer and a J-beta primer mix. A single record per CDR3 protein comes from TCRdb applying MiXCR to the 5' RACE reads. The repertoire holds about 1.5 million distinct CDR3 sequences, with roughly 43% as singletons. Sequencing was performed on blood. The receptors stem from a woman aged 18-35 years in good health.

For this clonotype: A read error may be the cause here, since a much bigger clone is one base away. The chain has TRBV10-3 and TRBJ2-7; the D is unclear. The CDR3 has 11 residues. V lost 2 bases to trimming and J lost 3 bases, with 2 bases between them. Looked up from germline, CDR1 is ENHRY and CDR2 is SYGVKD. The CDR3 nucleotides read TGTGCCATCAGTGAGGTCTACGAGCAGTACTTC. This codes for CAISEVYEQYF.

The chain recombines TRBV3-1 with TRBJ1-6, with TRBD1 matching 9 bases. The CDR3 runs 14 residues. Losses at the gene ends were 1 base for V and 10 bases for J; bases not matched to a gene: 2. Germline V lookup: CDR1 LGHDT, CDR2 YNNKEL (reference sequence). CDR3 residues: CASSQGTGESPLHF. The CDR3 bases are TGTGCCAGCAGCCAAGGGACAGGGGAATCACCCCTCCACTTT.

In this sample, this clonotype turned up a few times. CDR3 sequence reads: CASSLVLGLAGEGEQFF. The DNA of the CDR3 is TGCGCCAGCAGCTTGGTCTTAGGACTAGCGGGAGAGGGTGAGCAGTTCTTC. V usage is TRBV5-1 and J usage is TRBJ2-1; 13 bases are shared with TRBD2. Germline values: CDR1 SGHRS, CDR2 YFSETQ. V lost 0 bases, J lost 9 bases, and 9 bases stayed unmatched. The CDR3 is 17 amino acids.

This clonotype was seen repeatedly, ten times or more. This chain joins TRBV29-1 and TRBJ2-7; D remains unclear. The CDR3 has 11 amino acids. The germline gives CDR1 SQVTM, CDR2 ANQGSEA. The V end lost 5 bases, the J end lost 6 bases, and 11 bases lay between the germline ends. The CDR3 loop reads CSVPRVSEQYF. CDR3 nucleotides: TGCAGCGTTCCCCGGGTTAGCGAGCAGTACTTC.

This clonotype has a handful of counts. The chain joins TRBV6-6 to TRBJ2-7, with 9 nucleotides matching TRBD1. The last part of the DNA fits TRBJ2-5 better; the J call may be wrong. From germline, CDR1 is MNHNY and CDR2 SVGAGI (reference sequence). CDR3 length equals 14 residues. The CDR3 coding sequence is TGTGCCAGCAGTTGGGACAGGGTGCGAGAGACCCAGTACTTC. Protein: CASSWDRVRETQYF.

In this sample, this clonotype turned up many times. The CDR3 DNA reads as TGCAGCGGATGGGAGCTTGGCGAGGAGCTGTTTTTT. Translating gives CSGWELGEELFF. V and J are TRBV29-1 and TRBJ2-2; the D gene is possibly TRBD2 (5 bases). V was trimmed by 7 bases and J by 10 bases, leaving 16 bases between them. CDR3 length: 12 amino acids. The germline gives CDR1 SQVTM, CDR2 ANQGSEA.

CDR3 residues: CASSPPGITDTQYF. Written as DNA, the CDR3 is TGTGCCAGCTCACCACCCGGGATCACAGATACGCAGTATTTT. The chain combines TRBV18 with TRBJ2-3, with a tentative D call TRBD2 (5 bases). Germline-derived CDR1 and CDR2 are KGHSH and LQKENI. V lost 0 bases and J lost 2, with 6 bases in between. The CDR3 is 14 amino acids.

This clonotype was detected only a few times. The gene calls are TRBV30 and TRBJ1-1, with 8 bases aligning to TRBD1. The germline CDR1 and CDR2 sequences are GTSNPN and SVGIG (reference sequence). The V and J ends lost 1 base and 5 bases, in that order; junction bases with no gene match: 3. CDR3 size: 13 residues. CDR3 nucleotide sequence: TGTGCCTGGAGTGAACAGGGGGGAACTGAAGCTTTCTTT. This sequence encodes CAWSEQGGTEAFF.

This sequence joins TRBV4-1 and TRBJ2-5; D is ambiguous. The J call may be mistaken, given a closer DNA end match to TRBJ2-7. Germline V gene sequence: CDR1 MGHRA, CDR2 YSYEKL. The CDR3 totals 14 residues. CDR3 DNA sequence: TGCGCCAGCAGCGAACAGCAAATGAACTACGAGCAGTACTTC. Protein product: CASSEQQMNYEQYF.

For this clonotype: Possible read error: a much larger clone is one base away. V and J are TRBV7-3 and TRBJ2-3; D may be TRBD1 (5 bases). Germline loops: CDR1 SGHTA, CDR2 FQGTGA. This CDR3 is 13 amino acids long. The CDR3 is CASSLFETGTQYF. The DNA of the CDR3 is TGTGCCAGCAGCTTATTTGAAACAGGTACGCAGTATTTT.

Regarding this clonotype: One end of the junction is discordant with germline, which a read error may explain. The gene calls are TRBV6-1 and TRBJ2-3; 9 positions agree with TRBD1. Per germline, CDR1 MNHNS and CDR2 SASEGT. This CDR3 is built from 15 residues. The CDR3 spells CASSEGTGSADTQYF. The CDR3 DNA reads TGTGCCAGCAGCGAAGGGACAGGGTCCGCAGATACGCAGTATTTT.

This clonotype has just a few counts. The chain joins TRBV13 to TRBJ2-1; 9 bases agree with TRBD2. Germline V gene sequence: CDR1 PRHDT, CDR2 FYEKMQ (reference sequence). V dropped 3 bases and J dropped 10; count of bases not matched to a gene: 10. The CDR3 runs 15 residues. Here the CDR3 DNA reads TGTGCCAGCAGCTTCAAGCGGGAGGTGGGCAGAGAGCAGTTCTTC. It specifies CASSFKREVGREQFF.

There are a few counts of this clonotype. This rearrangement joins TRBV29-1 to TRBJ1-1; D might be TRBD1 (5 bases). CDR3 length: 14 residues. Germline V gene lookup returns CDR1 SQVTM and CDR2 ANQGSEA. V gave up 6 bases and J gave up 5 bases, with 19 bases separating them. CDR3 sequence: CSVQSLRGGTEAFF. CDR3 DNA: TGCAGCGTGCAATCCCTAAGGGGCGGGACTGAAGCTTTCTTT. Based on the CDR3 plus reference TRBV29-1 and TRBJ1-1, the full variable domain is SAVISQKPSRDICQRGTSLTIQCQVDSQVTMMFWYRQQPGQSLTLIATANQGSEATYESGFVIDKFPISRPNLTFSTLTVSNMSPEDSSIYLCSVQSLRGGTEAFFGQGTRLTVV.

This chain uses TRBV28 with TRBJ2-3, with D perhaps TRBD1 or TRBD2 (5 bases each). V lost 10 bases and J 4 bases, leaving 18 bases between the germline ends. Germline CDR1 reads MDHEN; CDR2 reads SYDVKM. The CDR3 spans 14 residues. The CDR3 DNA reads as TGTGCCATACCTACCGGGACCCAGGCAGATACGCAGTATTTT. Its translation is CAIPTGTQADTQYF.

V and J are TRBV12-3 or TRBV12-4 and TRBJ2-7; TRBD1 matches at 10 bases. The CDR3 is 15 residues long. V lost 1 base to trimming and J lost 6 bases; unmatched junction nucleotides: 6. The CDR3 DNA sequence: TGTGCCAGCAGTTTAGACGGGACAGGGGTATGCGAGCAGTACTTC. Amino acids: CASSLDGTGVCEQYF.

This clonotype showed up many times. The rearrangement uses TRBV6-5 and TRBJ2-3; 7 nucleotides agree with TRBD2. After removal of 2 bases from V and 1 base from J, the junction contained 6 bases not matched to a gene. This CDR3 is 16 amino acids long. Germline loops: CDR1 MNHEY, CDR2 SVGAGI. Written as DNA, the CDR3 is TGTGCCAGCAGTTACGCGGCTAGCGGCCGCACAGATACGCAGTATTTT. Its protein product is CASSYAASGRTDTQYF.

This clonotype was detected a few times. One junction end disagrees with the germline gene, perhaps due to a read error. J is TRBJ2-4 and V is TRBV12-3 or TRBV12-4; 9 bases are shared with TRBD2. The CDR3 totals 21 residues. CDR3 residues: CASTHRWRGGLTELAKDIQYF. DNA of the CDR3: TGTGCCAGCACCCATCGTTGGCGGGGGGGCTTGACTGAACTAGCCAAAGACATTCAGTACTTC.

This rearrangement joins TRBV20-1 to TRBJ1-5; D perhaps matches TRBD1 (5 bases). Trimming took 3 bases from V and 15 from J, leaving 21 bases between them. The germline V gene encodes CDR1 DFQATT and CDR2 SNEGSKA (reference sequence). The CDR3 is 13 amino acids. CDR3 DNA: TGCAGTGCTAGTCCCCTACCTCGTGGGACCGCGCATTTT. Amino acid sequence: CSASPLPRGTAHF.

This chain links TRBV7-2 with TRBJ1-5; no clear D. CDR1 and CDR2 (germline): SGHTA, FQGNSA. Trimming pared 1 base from V and 9 bases from J, leaving 10 bases between. The CDR3 has 13 residues. The CDR3 loop is CASSLGVGLPQHF. CDR3 in DNA: TGTGCCAGCAGCTTAGGGGTCGGTCTGCCCCAGCATTTT.

The chain links TRBV6-2 or TRBV6-3 to TRBJ1-2; D is uncertain. The germline CDR1 and CDR2 sequences are MNHEY and SVGEGT. The V end lost 8 bases, the J end lost 6 bases, and 13 bases lay between the germline ends. The CDR3 contains 12 residues. CDR3 bases: TGTGCCAGCGGAGTGGGGTTCAATGGCTACACCTTC. It yields the protein CASGVGFNGYTF.